Sequencing of this T cell receptor (beta chain) was carried out in a study of T cell repertoires in cytomegalovirus infection. On this clonotype: Its antigen remains unidentified.

TCRdb reprocessed the reads with MiXCR, giving one entry per CDR3 protein. The sample includes about 330,000 distinct CDR3 sequences, about 35% seen only once; the top ten take roughly 12%. The V gene's germline CDR1 is SQVTM and CDR2 ANQGSEA. With V trimmed by 1 base and J by 1 base, 4 bases remained unmatched. The CDR3 is made up of 15 amino acids. V and J are TRBV29-1 and TRBJ2-3; 8 bases line up with TRBD1. The receptor comes from a human donor in good health (CMV status not recorded). Some clones in this sample may be carry-over from other donors' samples. Sequencing used cultured PBMCs, obtained from culture after CMV antigen stimulation. CDR3 nucleotides: TGCAGCGTTGAAGCTGAGGACAGGGGCACAGATACGCAGTATTTT. Translating it yields CSVEAEDRGTDTQYF.